Reported below is one TCR beta chain. This receptor's antigen is unknown. Base qualities were left out, and no much larger clone turns up one base away. These data are taken from a study of T-cell reconstitution after alpha-beta-depleted transplantation in children (TCRdb year 2016). For the wider study: Using TCR repertoire profiling, the study quantitatively followed how T-cell immune reconstitution unfolded in children after TCRalphabeta/CD19-depleted allogeneic hematopoietic cell transplantation.

CDR1 and CDR2, per the germline V gene (reference sequence), are GTSNPN and SVGIG. The germline ends are 10 bases apart after V is trimmed by 0 bases and J by 5 bases. From the cysteine up to the phenylalanine, the CDR3 has a length of 13 residues. The sequence is cut down to CDR3 DNA, 39 bases in frame from base 1. The library relied on PCR. Sequenced on an Illumina HiSeq 2500. To normalize quantification of the TCRbeta repertoire, the TCR libraries were built with molecular barcoding that relied on unique molecular identifiers. TCRdb cleaned the public reads at Q25 with fastp, built clones with MiXCR and kept in-frame beta chains. Merged by CDR3 protein, the rows form single entries marked with the most common genes and DNA. The sample table shows about 230,000 distinct CDR3 sequences, and 9.7% are seen once. About 5.4% of the sample comes from the top ten.

The receptor was derived from a human donor who donated a stem cell graft to a child with SCID. Sequencing was performed on PBMCs from the stem cell graft donor, taken from the stem cell graft. The V gene is TRBV30 and the J gene is TRBJ1-1, with a tentative D gene TRBD1 over 6 matching bases. The CDR3 here reads CAWSVQGNTEAFF. The DNA sequence is given as TGTGCCTGGAGTGTACAGGGTAATACTGAAGCTTTCTTT. The full variable domain, completed from the reference TRBV30 and TRBJ1-1 proteins outside the CDR3, reads SQTIHQWPATLVQPVGSPLSLECTVEGTSNPNLYWYRQAAGRGLQLLFYSVGIGQISSEVPQNLSASRPQDRQFILSSKKLLLSDSGFYLCAWSVQGNTEAFFGQGTRLTVV.